This TCR beta chain was retrieved from a study of cytomegalovirus exposure and HLA in healthy donors. This CDR3 region has 16 residues. Germline trimming cut 2 bases from V and 0 bases from J; bases unmatched to any gene: 2. Germline-derived CDR1 and CDR2 are SGHAT and FQNNGV. Overall study findings and caveats: The authors later found HLA-associated TCR beta chains more clonally expanded than equally common others.

On this clone: Its specificity is not known.

The PCR made use of 60 Vbeta and 13 Jbeta primers. The repertoire was sequenced with immunoSEQ multiplex PCR; TCRdb's copy has only in-frame clones and lacks some. The sample comprises about 130,000 clones, 70% to 80% of which are singletons, and 1.9% rests with the top ten. This chain links TRBV11-2 with TRBJ2-2; 8 bases map to TRBD1. The sequencing input was PBMCs. The receptor was isolated from a man aged 45 to 65 in good health and CMV-seronegative. The CDR3 reads CASSLLTGANTGELFF. The CDR3, as DNA: TGTGCCAGCAGCTTACTGACAGGGGCGAACACCGGGGAGCTGTTTTTT.